This T cell receptor (beta chain) came from a study of cytotoxic CD8 clonotypes in ibrutinib-treated CLL. Study-wide context: Among the samples, the mean was roughly 260,000 productive templates and fewer than 95,000 productive rearrangements.

There are 15 residues in the CDR3. CDR1 is SGHAT, CDR2 FQNNGV, per germline. Trimming took off 0 bases at V and 5 bases at J, with 10 bases between the two ends. The protocol was immunoSEQ multiplex PCR, while the TCRdb copy is restricted to in-frame clones and leaves out a portion. This sample carries about 200,000 clones, around three quarters of them seen once, and the ten largest clones take 13%. A word on this clone: What it binds is unknown.

Study observations and caveats: Higher circulating CD8+ T-cell counts strongly accompanied higher baseline clonality, above age-matched healthy donors.

V is TRBV11-2 and J is TRBJ2-2, with D perhaps matching TRBD2 (5 bases). The TCR was taken from a human donor with chronic lymphocytic leukemia. The sample in question was PBMCs, obtained after 24 months of ibrutinib treatment. The CDR3 DNA reads as TGTGCCAGCAGCTTAGATCGTTGGAGGACCGGGGAGCTGTTTTTT. It codes for CASSLDRWRTGELFF.